The clone carrying this TCR beta chain has a handful of counts. Using its own MiXCR run on the PCR reads, TCRdb lists one record per CDR3 protein. The sample lists about 84,000 distinct CDR3 sequences, over 40% occurring once. This specimen belongs to a study of CDR3 diversity in severe acne. CDR1 is SEHNR and CDR2 is FQNEAQ in the germline V gene (reference sequence). This CDR3 contains 14 residues. The ends lost 6 bases at V and 5 bases at J; junction bases unmatched: 7. Sequencing was performed on blood. This chain links TRBV7-9 with TRBJ2-7; 10 bases are a match to TRBD2. This TCR was sampled from a male donor in good health, without acne. This chain's CDR3 is CASSKAGGIDEQYF. In nucleotides, the CDR3 is TGTGCCAGCAGTAAAGCGGGAGGGATCGACGAGCAGTACTTC.